Listed below are T cell receptor beta chains from one sample, sequenced in a study of cytomegalovirus exposure and HLA in healthy donors. Some clones are missing from TCRdb's copy, which holds only in-frame ones; the method was immunoSEQ multiplex PCR. The table lists roughly 100,000 clones, with 3.5% in the top ten. The sample taken for sequencing was PBMCs. Receptors originate from a man aged 40-50 years in good health and CMV-seronegative. Both conserved end residues are part of each CDR3. The D gene is left open where the match is weak.

J: TRBJ2-1; V: TRBV28; D: NA; DNA: TGTGCCACCGAGACCTCAAATAGGGAGGCTGAGCAGTTCTTC; CDR3: CATETSNREAEQFF
J: TRBJ2-5; V: TRBV6-1; D: NA; DNA: TGTGCCAGCAGCCCCAAAGAGACCCAGTACTTC; CDR3: CASSPKETQYF
J: TRBJ2-5; V: TRBV4-1; D: TRBD1; DNA: TGCGCCAGCAGCCAGAATCCCGGGACAGTTCAAGAGACCCAGTACTTC; CDR3: CASSQNPGTVQETQYF
J: TRBJ2-7; V: TRBV5-5; D: TRBD1; DNA: TGTGCCAGCAGCCCCCCGGACAGGGGAGACGAGCAGTACTTC; CDR3: CASSPPDRGDEQYF
J: TRBJ1-1; V: TRBV2; D: TRBD1; DNA: TGTGCCAGCAGCGGACAGGGGAACACTGAAGCTTTCTTT; CDR3: CASSGQGNTEAFF
J: TRBJ2-7; V: TRBV7-2; D: NA; DNA: TGTGCCAGCAGCTTGTCGTCCTATTACGAGCAGTACTTC; CDR3: CASSLSSYYEQYF
J: TRBJ1-3; V: TRBV10-3; D: NA; DNA: TGTGCCATCAGTGAGGGGGACATATCTGGAAACACCATATATTTT; CDR3: CAISEGDISGNTIYF
J: TRBJ2-7; V: TRBV15; D: TRBD1; DNA: TGTGCCACCACCCCCGGGACAGGGACGGGCGAGCAGTACTTC; CDR3: CATTPGTGTGEQYF
J: TRBJ1-1; V: TRBV18; D: TRBD1; DNA: TGTGCCAGCTCACCTACAGGGGGCACTGAAGCTTTCTTT; CDR3: CASSPTGGTEAFF
J: TRBJ2-5; V: TRBV6-5; D: TRBD2; DNA: TGTGCCAGCAGGTTTTCAACTAGCGGGGGGGCATCCCAGTACTTC; CDR3: CASRFSTSGGASQYF
J: TRBJ2-2; V: TRBV27; D: TRBD1; DNA: TGTGCCAGCCAAAAGAACAGGGGGCGAAACACCGGGGAGCTGTTTTTT; CDR3: CASQKNRGRNTGELFF
J: TRBJ2-1; V: TRBV2; D: TRBD2; DNA: TGTGCCAGCAGGGAACTAGCGGGAGGGGGAAATGAGCAGTTCTTC; CDR3: CASRELAGGGNEQFF
J: TRBJ2-6; V: TRBV4-3; D: NA; DNA: TGCGCCAGCAGCCAAGTCGTAGCTGGGGCCAACGTCCTGACTTTC; CDR3: CASSQVVAGANVLTF
J: TRBJ2-7; V: TRBV10-3; D: NA; DNA: TGTGCCATCAGTGACTACTACGAGCAGTACTTC; CDR3: CAISDYYEQYF
J: TRBJ1-1; V: TRBV11-2; D: NA; DNA: TGTGCCAGCAGCACCAAGTGGGGGGGAGGGACTGAAGCTTTCTTT; CDR3: CASSTKWGGGTEAFF
J: TRBJ1-2; V: TRBV12-5; D: NA; DNA: TGTGCTAGTGGCAACTGGGCGGACAGATGGAACTATGGCTACACCTTC; CDR3: CASGNWADRWNYGYTF
J: TRBJ1-1; V: TRBV28; D: NA; DNA: TGTGCCAGCAGTTTATCCTTATTTAACACTGAAGCTTTCTTT; CDR3: CASSLSLFNTEAFF
J: TRBJ2-7; V: TRBV6-1; D: TRBD1; DNA: TGTGCCAGCAGTGCGCTACCGGGACAGGGCTACGAGCAGTACTTC; CDR3: CASSALPGQGYEQYF
J: TRBJ2-7; V: TRBV19; D: TRBD2; DNA: TGTGCCAGTAGTATTTGGACTAGCGGATCCTACGAGCAGTACTTC; CDR3: CASSIWTSGSYEQYF
J: TRBJ2-2; V: TRBV2; D: TRBD2; DNA: TGTGCCAGCAGCAAGGGAGGAGCGGGGGCCCACACCGGGGAGCTGTTTTTT; CDR3: CASSKGGAGAHTGELFF
J: TRBJ1-1; V: TRBV6-1; D: TRBD1; DNA: TGTGCCAGCGACAGGGGGTACACTGAAGCTTTCTTT; CDR3: CASDRGYTEAFF
J: TRBJ1-2; V: TRBV7-2; D: NA; DNA: TGTGCCAGCAGCATATACAGGGAAGACTATGGCTACACCTTC; CDR3: CASSIYREDYGYTF
J: TRBJ1-1; V: TRBV7-2; D: NA; DNA: TGTGCCAGCGGAGCGAGGGCCGTGAACACTGAAGCTTTCTTT; CDR3: CASGARAVNTEAFF
J: TRBJ2-5; V: TRBV2; D: TRBD2; DNA: TGTGCCAGCAGTAGGACTAGACAAGAGACCCAGTACTTC; CDR3: CASSRTRQETQYF